A selection of T cell receptor beta chains follows, all from one sample in a study of cytomegalovirus exposure and HLA in healthy donors. Clones were read by immunoSEQ multiplex PCR, and TCRdb kept only the in-frame ones, dropping some. This sample has tens of thousands of clones, with roughly 94% found just once. The sample comprised PBMCs. Source of these receptors: a woman aged 18-29 years in good health and CMV-seropositive. Each CDR3 is given without its conserved first and last residue.

>TRBV28
ASSPYRRVTYEQY
>TRBV28
ASRPPGGANEAF
>TRBV30
AWSESGTSVSYEQY
>TRBV28
ASGPYGTPNLREKLF
>TRBV6-1
ASSEESGSSYEQY
>TRBV2
ASRIGADTQY
>TRBV7-2
AGGWGGSGANVLT
>TRBV9
ASSVGHSGSGETQY
>TRBV27
ASTHPRFHFYEQY
>TRBV19
ASSIVRGGANVLT
>TRBV19
ASSPGYGYT
>TRBV7-3
ASSPTPQGANTGELF
>TRBV7-9
ASSLDRQNTEAF
>TRBV4-2
ASSQGGLQNNEQF
>TRBV5-6
ASSLWPQDTQY
>TRBV7-3
ASSLRGDNADTQY
>TRBV4-3
ASSQWTGDTEAF
>TRBV7-9
ASSSQGNPLH
>TRBV16
ASSQSPGNEQY
>TRBV4-1
ASNSPGGGSPLH
>TRBV20-1
SADRGTEAF
>TRBV4-1
ASSQDGTGLGPEAF
>TRBV27
ATRLAGGYGELF
>TRBV2
ASSEFRVGEKLF
>TRBV30
AWSQTESYGYT
>TRBV29-1
SAARGWGMNTEAF
>TRBV7-2
ASRGRGLAYNEQF
>TRBV28
ASSFVVLRTEDEKLF
>TRBV6-5
ASSYGTDSGNTIY
>TRBV6-6
ASSRRGTDSGNTIY
>TRBV9
ASSVSGSGYNEQF
>TRBV28
ASSLWQAGVKDTQY
>TRBV6-1
ASSERAAGQGYEQY
>TRBV28
ASSSIRRSGPYGYT
>TRBV6-1
ASSEPGQLTEKLF
>TRBV10-3
AIGSAAVSTDTQY
>TRBV4-3
ASSQAGQGFDEQF
>TRBV4-1
ASSQLGEVDEQY
>TRBV28
ASSLVRWGYT
>TRBV14
ASSHNRGFSYNEQF
>TRBV6-5
ASRLAGVETQY
>TRBV28
ASSKTGSGNTEAF
>TRBV4-2
ASSQDGQSNQPQH
>TRBV19
ASSIDPDRGNTEAF
>TRBV10-3
AITNGQGAGGANVLT